The 12 T cell receptor beta chains below come from one sample, sequenced in a study of T cells in Graves' hyperthyroidism and ophthalmopathy. Amplified regions were TCR beta CDR3 sequences from RNA transcripts. During a first-round RT-PCR of the TCR CDR3, the HTBI primer set was used. TCRdb used MiXCR to reprocess the multiplex PCR reads, holding one entry per CDR3 protein. This sample has hundreds of thousands of distinct CDR3 sequences, with 14% found just once. Sequenced: blood. The receptors were sampled from a woman aged 40 to 55 with Graves' hyperthyroidism.

This clonotype has ten or more counts. V gene TRBV3-1 combines with J gene TRBJ1-3; tentatively, D is TRBD1 (5 bases). The V end was cut by 0 bases, the J end by 6 bases, with 12 bases between. Germline CDR1 is LGHDT and CDR2 is YNNKEL (reference sequence). The CDR3 contains 15 residues. As DNA, the CDR3 is TGTGCCAGCAGCCAAGACTCAGGGCGGGAAAACACCATATATTTT. Translation: CASSQDSGRENTIYF.

At least ten counts were recorded for this clonotype. The chain joins TRBV2 to TRBJ2-1, with D tentatively TRBD2 (5 bases). With 5 bases removed from V and 0 bases from J, the gap between germline ends came to 11 bases. The CDR3 is 15 residues long. The V gene's germline CDR1 is SNHLY and CDR2 FYNNEI. CDR3 sequence: CASSQDEGSYNEQFF. CDR3 in DNA: TGTGCCAGCAGTCAGGACGAGGGCTCCTACAATGAGCAGTTCTTC. Full variable domain (outside the CDR3, taken from reference TRBV2 and TRBJ2-1): EPEVTQTPSHQVTQMGQEVILRCVPISNHLYFYWYRQILGQKVEFLVSFYNNEISEKSEIFDDQFSVERPDGSNFTLKIRSTKLEDSAMYFCASSQDEGSYNEQFFGPGTRLTVL.

There are many counts of this clonotype. The chain recombines TRBV20-1 with TRBJ2-7, with TRBD2 matching over 10 bases. Germline values: CDR1 DFQATT, CDR2 SNEGSKA (reference sequence). This CDR3 spans 14 amino acids. V trimming: 5 bases; J trimming: 7 bases; junction bases outside the gene matches: 11. In DNA, the CDR3 is TGCAGTGCTCACCCGAGCGGGAGGGACGGGGAGCAGTACTTC. Protein sequence: CSAHPSGRDGEQYF.

V is TRBV3-1 and J is TRBJ2-1; D is undetermined. The CDR3 extends over 15 amino acids. CDR1 and CDR2 (germline): LGHDT, YNNKEL (reference sequence). V was clipped by 0 bases and J by 0 bases, with 6 bases between them. In DNA, the CDR3 is TGTGCCAGCAGCCAAGATGGCCACTCCTACAATGAGCAGTTCTTC. Residues: CASSQDGHSYNEQFF.

Regarding this clonotype: A much larger clonotype is one base distant, so this may be a read error. The CDR3 reads CRAEFYNEQFF. The CDR3 DNA sequence: TGCAGAGCGGAGTTCTACAATGAGCAGTTCTTC. This chain uses TRBV20-1 with TRBJ2-1; a weak D match, TRBD2 (5 bases). CDR1 DFQATT and CDR2 SNEGSKA come from the germline V gene (reference sequence). This CDR3 spans 11 amino acids.

This clonotype was detected ten times or more. Its ends do not fully match the called genes, so a read error is possible. This chain joins TRBV5-1 and TRBJ2-7; D ambiguous. This CDR3 comprises 14 residues. In germline, CDR1 is SGHRS, CDR2 YFSETQ. The CDR3 here is CASSLGQSSYEQYF. The CDR3 region has the DNA TGTGCCAGCAGCTTAGGTCAGTCCTCCTACGAGCAGTACTTC. The complete variable domain, with remaining parts taken from reference TRBV5-1 and TRBJ2-7, reads KAGVTQTPRYLIKTRGQQVTLSCSPISGHRSVSWYQQTPGQGLQFLFEYFSETQRNKGNFPGRFSGRQFSNSRSEMNVSTLELGDSALYLCASSLGQSSYEQYFGPGTRLTVT.

The chain joins TRBV4-1 to TRBJ1-4; 7 bases map to TRBD1. V lost 2 bases to trimming and J lost 3 bases; unmatched junction nucleotides: 6. Germline V gene lookup returns CDR1 MGHRA and CDR2 YSYEKL. This CDR3 has 16 residues. The CDR3 DNA reads TGCGCCAGCAGCCAACTACAGGGGCATCCTAATGAAAAACTGTTTTTT. This gives the protein CASSQLQGHPNEKLFF.

This clonotype appeared a few times. The rearrangement joins TRBV19 to TRBJ2-7; the D gene could be TRBD1 or TRBD2 (5 bases each). V dropped 1 base and J dropped 6 bases, with 13 bases sitting between them. This CDR3 contains 14 residues. Germline V gene data show CDR1 as LNHDA and CDR2 as SQIVND (reference sequence). The CDR3 region is CASSIGSRGTEQYF. CDR3 DNA sequence: TGTGCCAGTAGTATAGGATCTCGAGGGACCGAGCAGTACTTC.

The table lists this clonotype with many counts. V gene TRBV2 combines with J gene TRBJ2-5, with 13 bases fitting TRBD2. Trimming took 8 bases from V and 5 from J; bases not matched to a gene: 2. Germline values: CDR1 SNHLY, CDR2 FYNNEI. The length of the CDR3 is 13 residues. CDR3 bases: TGTGCCAGCTTGACTAGCGGGAGGGAGACCCAGTACTTC. As protein: CASLTSGRETQYF.

This clonotype was observed many times. The V and J genes are TRBV6-1 and TRBJ2-7; D is possibly TRBD2 (7 bases). The CDR3 is 15 residues long. V lost 1 base and J 2 bases, leaving 12 bases between the germline ends. The V gene's germline CDR1 is MNHNS and CDR2 SASEGT. CDR3 bases: TGTGCCAGCAGTGAAGAGGACGGGGGGCCCTACGAGCAGTACTTC. Its translation is CASSEEDGGPYEQYF.

This clonotype was observed at least ten times. The chain joins TRBV2 to TRBJ2-7; 9 positions agree with TRBD1. Unmatched junction bases numbered 2, after V lost 3 bases and J lost 2 bases. CDR1 is SNHLY and CDR2 is FYNNEI in the germline V gene. The CDR3 is 14 amino acids. CDR3 coding DNA: TGTGCCAGCAGTGAGACAGGGGGAACCTACGAGCAGTACTTC. It translates to CASSETGGTYEQYF.

This clonotype occurred many times. The chain combines TRBV28 with TRBJ1-2, with no clear D. This CDR3 has 13 residues. Deletions cut 6 bases from V and 4 bases from J, with 12 bases between. Germline-derived CDR1 and CDR2 are MDHEN and SYDVKM. The CDR3 DNA follows: TGTGCCAGCAGGACTGACACTCCCTATGGCTACACCTTC. Translation gives CASRTDTPYGYTF.